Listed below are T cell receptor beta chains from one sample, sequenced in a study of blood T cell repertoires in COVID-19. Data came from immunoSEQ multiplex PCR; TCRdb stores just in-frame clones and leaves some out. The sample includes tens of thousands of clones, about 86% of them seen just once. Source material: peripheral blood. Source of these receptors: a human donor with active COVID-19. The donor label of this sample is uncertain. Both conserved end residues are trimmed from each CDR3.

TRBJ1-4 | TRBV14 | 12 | ASSSLGLGEKLF
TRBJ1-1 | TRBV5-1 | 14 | ASSWAGTGVDTEAF
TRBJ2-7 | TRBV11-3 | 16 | ASSLGWFTGRGRNEQY
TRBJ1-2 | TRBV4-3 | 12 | ASSHRTGSDGYT
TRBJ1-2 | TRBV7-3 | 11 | ASSLNSNYGYT
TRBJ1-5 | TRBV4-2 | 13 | ASSPPGQGYQPQH
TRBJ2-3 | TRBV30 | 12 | AGRTGVSTDTQY
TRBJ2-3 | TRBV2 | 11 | ASHLRPTDTQY
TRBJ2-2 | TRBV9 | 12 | ASSVLAGPGELF
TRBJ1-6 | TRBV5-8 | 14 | ASSAWTGGPYSPLH
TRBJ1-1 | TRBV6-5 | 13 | ASKNLDRMNTEAF
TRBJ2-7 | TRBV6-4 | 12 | ASRPSGGSYEQY
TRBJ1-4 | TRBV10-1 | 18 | ASSECRGRLEGAYNEKLF
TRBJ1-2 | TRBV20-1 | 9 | SATGTDGYT
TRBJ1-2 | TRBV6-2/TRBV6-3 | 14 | ASSYDPPTGDYGYT
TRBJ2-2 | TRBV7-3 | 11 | ASSFGQTGELF
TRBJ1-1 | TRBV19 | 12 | ASSIDRSVLVTF
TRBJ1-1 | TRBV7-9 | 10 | ASTRQGAEAF
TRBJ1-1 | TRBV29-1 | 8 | SVMTGEAF
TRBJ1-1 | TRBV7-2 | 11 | ASSSWGYTEAF
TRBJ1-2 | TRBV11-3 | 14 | ASSPGQGVGGYGYT
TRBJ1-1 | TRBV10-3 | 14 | AISTGTGGEAPEAF
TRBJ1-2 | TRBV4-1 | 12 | ASSRGQEYYGYT
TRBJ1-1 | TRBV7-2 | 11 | ASRPPWGGGAF
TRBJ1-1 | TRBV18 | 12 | ASSPLAEGTEAF
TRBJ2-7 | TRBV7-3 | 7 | ASSPCQY
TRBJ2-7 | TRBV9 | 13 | ASSISDRLPYEQY
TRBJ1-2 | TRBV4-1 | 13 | ASSQAGTLNYGYT
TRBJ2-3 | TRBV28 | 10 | ASSLTGDTQY
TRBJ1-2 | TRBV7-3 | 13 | ASSLGTGTAESYT
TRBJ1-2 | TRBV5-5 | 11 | ASSWETGPGFT
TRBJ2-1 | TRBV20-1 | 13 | SASLAASSYNEQF
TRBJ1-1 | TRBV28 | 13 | ASSLLPVRDTEAF
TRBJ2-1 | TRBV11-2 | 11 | ASGRDRDNEQF
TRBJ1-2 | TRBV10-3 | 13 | AISAPPVGGYGYT
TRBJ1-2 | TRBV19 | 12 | ASSPDREWGGYT
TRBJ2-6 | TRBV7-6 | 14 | ASSLALGSGANVLT
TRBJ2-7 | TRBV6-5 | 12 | AASPSATSYEQY
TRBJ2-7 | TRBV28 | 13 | ASSLPGQGAHEQY
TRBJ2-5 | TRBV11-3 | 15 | ASSATSGGLRVETQY
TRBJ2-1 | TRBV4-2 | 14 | ASSQAPNGGAGEQF
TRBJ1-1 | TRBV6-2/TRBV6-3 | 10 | ASTPSAGSAF
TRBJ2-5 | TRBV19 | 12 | ASSVRDRGETQY
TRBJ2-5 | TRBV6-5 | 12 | ASASGLLQETQY
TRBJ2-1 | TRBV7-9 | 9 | ASIYSGNQF
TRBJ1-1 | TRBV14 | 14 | ASSHALGQGDTEAF
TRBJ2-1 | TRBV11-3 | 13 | ASSVASSGYNEQF
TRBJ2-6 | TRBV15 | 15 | ATSRDRGGAGANVLT
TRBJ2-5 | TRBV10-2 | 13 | ASTGQHRGLETQY
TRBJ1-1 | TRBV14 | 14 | ASSQADRGSGTEAF
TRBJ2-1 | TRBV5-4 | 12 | ASSYGTSFPEQF
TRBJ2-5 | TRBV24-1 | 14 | ATSGLLAGVEETQY
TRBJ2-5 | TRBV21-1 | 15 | ASSIPTSGRAPETQY
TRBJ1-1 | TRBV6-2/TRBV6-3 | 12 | ASTPGQAYTEAF
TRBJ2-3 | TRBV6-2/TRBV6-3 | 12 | ASSYDTSTDTQY